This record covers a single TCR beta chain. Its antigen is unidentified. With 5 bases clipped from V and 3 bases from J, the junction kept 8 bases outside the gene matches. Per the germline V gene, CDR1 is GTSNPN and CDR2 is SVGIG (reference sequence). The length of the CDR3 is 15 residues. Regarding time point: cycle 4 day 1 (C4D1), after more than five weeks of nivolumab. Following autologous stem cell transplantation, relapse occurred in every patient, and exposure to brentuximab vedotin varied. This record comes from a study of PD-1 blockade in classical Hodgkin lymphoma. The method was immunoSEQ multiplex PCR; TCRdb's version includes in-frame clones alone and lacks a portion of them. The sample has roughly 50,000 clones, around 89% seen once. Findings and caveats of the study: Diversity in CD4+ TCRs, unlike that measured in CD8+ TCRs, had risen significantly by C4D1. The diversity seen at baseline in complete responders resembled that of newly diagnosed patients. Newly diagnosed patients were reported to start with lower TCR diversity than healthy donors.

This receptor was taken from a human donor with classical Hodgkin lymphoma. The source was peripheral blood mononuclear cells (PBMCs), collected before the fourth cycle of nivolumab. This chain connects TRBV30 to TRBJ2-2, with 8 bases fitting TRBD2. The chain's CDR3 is CAWVTAGEDTGELFF. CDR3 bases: TGTGCCTGGGTAACAGCGGGAGAGGACACCGGGGAGCTGTTTTTT.